The 21 T cell receptor beta chains presented below share a single source sample, sequenced in a study of shared clonotypes between healthy human individuals. The assay was immunoSEQ multiplex PCR, and TCRdb's table has in-frame clones only and misses some. Of more than 2,000,000 clones detected, 90% to 95% appear once; the ten largest clones hold around 0.15%. The sample comprised naive CD4+ T cells sorted from blood. The subset: CD45RA+ positively selected. These receptors all stem from a man aged 18 to 35 in good health.

This rearrangement joins TRBV9 to TRBJ2-1; D is uncertain. Per the germline V gene, CDR1 is SGDLS and CDR2 is YYNGEE. This CDR3 has 15 residues. Trimming cost V 4 bases and J 7 bases, with 18 bases left between them. The CDR3 nucleotides read TGTGCCAGCAGCTCCGACCAACTGACGGGTAATGAGCAGTTCTTC. Translation: CASSSDQLTGNEQFF.

The chain is built from TRBV15 and TRBJ2-4; D perhaps matches TRBD1 (6 bases). Germline assignment: CDR1 LNHNV and CDR2 YYDKDF (reference sequence). The V end was cut by 2 bases, the J end by 7 bases, with 18 bases between. The CDR3 totals 16 residues. CDR3: CATSRLTTGLENIQYF. The CDR3 nucleotides are TGTGCCACCAGCAGACTCACCACAGGGTTGGAGAACATTCAGTACTTC.

The chain employs TRBV4-1 and TRBJ2-4; TRBD2 agrees at 15 bases. The germline V gene has CDR1 MGHRA and CDR2 YSYEKL. This CDR3 is 19 amino acids long. Trimming at V came to 5 bases and at J to 0 bases, leaving 8 bases not matched to a gene. CDR3 sequence: CASSSGLAGGERAKNIQYF. DNA for the CDR3: TGCGCCAGCAGCTCGGGACTAGCGGGAGGCGAGAGAGCCAAAAACATTCAGTACTTC.

The chain is built from TRBV4-2 and TRBJ1-1, with a weak D call TRBD1 (5 bases). Germline assignment: CDR1 LGHNA and CDR2 YNFKEQ. This CDR3 has 16 residues. V was shortened by 1 base and J by 0 bases, with 12 bases between the two germline ends. The CDR3 DNA is TGTGCCAGCAGCCAAGCAGGGTTGGGAATGAACACTGAAGCTTTCTTT. This translates into CASSQAGLGMNTEAFF.

The rearrangement links TRBV19 to TRBJ2-1; 8 bases match TRBD1. This CDR3 region has 18 residues. CDR1 and CDR2 from the germline V gene are LNHDA and SQIVND (reference sequence). Trimming took 6 bases from V and 5 from J; bases not matched to a gene: 18. CDR3 loop: CASRPSQWRTGINNEQFF. CDR3 bases: TGTGCCAGTAGGCCCTCCCAATGGAGGACAGGGATTAACAATGAGCAGTTCTTC.

V is TRBV30 and J is TRBJ1-5, with D unclear. Germline values: CDR1 GTSNPN, CDR2 SVGIG (reference sequence). V was shortened by 6 bases and J by 6 bases, with 18 bases between the two germline ends. The CDR3 has 14 amino acids. The CDR3: CACQLDGAGQPQHF. The CDR3 DNA reads TGTGCCTGTCAACTCGACGGTGCAGGTCAGCCCCAGCATTTT.

The CDR3 coding sequence is TGCGCCAGCAGCTTGCTCGTGACAGGGGGCTACAATGAGCAGTTCTTC. It is translated as CASSLLVTGGYNEQFF. This chain joins TRBV5-1 and TRBJ2-1; 9 bases line up with TRBD1. The CDR3 contains 16 residues. Trimming at V came to 1 base and at J to 3 bases, leaving 5 bases not matched to a gene. Per germline, CDR1 SGHRS and CDR2 YFSETQ.

The chain combines TRBV9 with TRBJ1-2; D not resolved. The length of the CDR3 is 14 residues. V lost 3 bases to trimming and J lost 4 bases, with 13 bases between them. Germline CDR1 SGDLS, CDR2 YYNGEE. CDR3 sequence reads: CASSAAGSTYGYTF. The CDR3 DNA is TGTGCCAGCAGCGCAGCCGGGAGTACCTATGGCTACACCTTC. Together with reference TRBV9 and TRBJ1-2, the CDR3 gives the full variable domain: DSGVTQTPKHLITATGQRVTLRCSPRSGDLSVYWYQQSLDQGLQFLIQYYNGEERAKGNILERFSAQQFPDLHSELNLSSLELGDSALYFCASSAAGSTYGYTFGSGTRLTVV.

As to this clone: Other DNA variants within this sample encode the same CDR3. The chain carries TRBV6-6 and TRBJ1-4, with no clear D. V lost 2 bases and J 5 bases, leaving 3 bases between the germline ends. There are 12 residues in the CDR3. The V gene's germline CDR1 is MNHNY and CDR2 SVGAGI (reference sequence). DNA of the CDR3: TGTGCCAGCAGTTACAGCAATGAAAAACTGTTTTTT. This sequence encodes CASSYSNEKLFF.

The gene calls are TRBV10-3 and TRBJ2-2; a possible D gene is TRBD1 (5 bases). CDR1 is ENHRY and CDR2 is SYGVKD in the germline V gene. The CDR3 loop spans 14 amino acids. Trimming cost V 2 bases and J 6 bases, with 10 bases left between them. CDR3 loop: CAISEDLRAGELFF. CDR3 coding DNA: TGTGCCATCAGTGAGGACCTCAGGGCCGGGGAGCTGTTTTTT.

V is TRBV5-1 and J is TRBJ2-3; D unclear. The germline V gene has CDR1 SGHRS and CDR2 YFSETQ. The CDR3 runs 14 residues. The V gene lost 0 bases and the J gene lost 4 bases, with 9 bases spanning the gap. The CDR3, as DNA: TGCGCCAGCAGCTTGGGGACCGAGGCAGATACGCAGTATTTT. Residues: CASSLGTEADTQYF.

The V and J genes are TRBV10-2 and TRBJ1-5; 8 bases line up with TRBD1. The V segment lost 8 bases and the J segment 2 bases; nucleotides outside the gene matches: 8. The germline V gene has CDR1 WSHSY and CDR2 SAAADI. The CDR3 runs to 15 residues. CDR3 nucleotide sequence: TGCGCCAGCGGGGGACCGGACAGGGGCAATCAGCCCCAGCATTTT. Protein sequence: CASGGPDRGNQPQHF.

This clone was found once. This sequence joins TRBV19 and TRBJ2-1, with 12 nucleotides matching TRBD2. Germline trimming cut 3 bases from V and 6 bases from J; bases unmatched to any gene: 3. Germline V gene data show CDR1 as LNHDA and CDR2 as SQIVND (reference sequence). CDR3 length: 15 residues. This CDR3 reads CASSIRLAGVNEQFF. Here the CDR3 DNA reads TGTGCCAGTAGTATCCGACTAGCGGGAGTCAATGAGCAGTTCTTC.

This clone was picked up a small number of times. The sample has other DNA sequences that encode this CDR3 too. This chain connects TRBV2 to TRBJ2-2; D is unresolved. This CDR3 contains 13 residues. CDR1 and CDR2 (germline): SNHLY, FYNNEI. V was cut by 5 bases and J by 1 base, with 5 bases left in between. CDR3 region: CASSTENTGELFF. CDR3 nucleotide sequence: TGTGCCAGCAGTACGGAGAACACCGGGGAGCTGTTTTTT.

The V gene is TRBV19, the J gene TRBJ2-7; TRBD1 might be the D (6 bases). The CDR3 sequence is 12 residues long. Germline V gene lookup returns CDR1 LNHDA and CDR2 SQIVND (reference sequence). Trimming took 5 bases from V and 4 from J, leaving 9 bases between them. CDR3 amino acids: CASSGQLYEQYF. The CDR3 DNA follows: TGTGCCAGTAGTGGACAGCTTTACGAGCAGTACTTC.

The rearrangement links TRBV11-2 to TRBJ2-7, with TRBD1 as a possible D gene (6 bases). The CDR3 sequence is 14 residues long. The V gene's germline CDR1 is SGHAT and CDR2 FQNNGV. V lost 1 base to trimming and J lost 5 bases, with 12 bases between them. The CDR3 is CASSLGRGGNEQYF. As DNA, the CDR3 is TGTGCCAGCAGCTTAGGCAGGGGTGGAAACGAGCAGTACTTC.

This clone showed up just a few times. This chain connects TRBV6-4 to TRBJ1-6; D gene unclear. From germline, CDR1 is MRHNA and CDR2 SNTAGT. Trimming stripped 2 bases from V and 13 bases from J, with 12 bases between. This CDR3 has 13 residues. In DNA form, the CDR3 reads TGTGCCAGCAGTGACGACGATGGCTTGCCCCTCCACTTT. Protein sequence: CASSDDDGLPLHF.

The rearrangement links TRBV7-3 to TRBJ2-5; D might be TRBD1 (6 bases). Germline CDR1 SGHTA, CDR2 FQGTGA. The CDR3 has 13 amino acids. The V and J ends lost 10 bases and 5 bases respectively, with 17 bases between them. CDR3 DNA: TGTGCCACCAGGGGAGCCAGCTTGGAGACCCAGTACTTC. Its protein product is CATRGASLETQYF.

V gene TRBV2 combines with J gene TRBJ2-7; TRBD1 matches at 10 bases. The junction had 5 bases not matched to a gene; V was cut back by 6 bases and J by 0 bases. The V gene's germline CDR1 is SNHLY and CDR2 FYNNEI. This CDR3 spans 15 amino acids. The CDR3 sequence is CASRGDRGLSYEQYF. The CDR3 nucleotides are TGTGCCAGCAGGGGTGACAGGGGGCTCTCCTACGAGCAGTACTTC.

V is TRBV25-1 and J is TRBJ2-3, with D possibly TRBD2 on 6 matching bases. V dropped 4 bases and J dropped 0 bases, with 11 bases sitting between them. Germline CDR1 and CDR2: MGHDK and SYGVNS. The CDR3 runs to 15 residues. Here the CDR3 DNA reads TGTGCCAGCAGTGTAGGTCGGGGGAGCACAGATACGCAGTATTTT. Amino acids: CASSVGRGSTDTQYF.

The chain has TRBV5-5 and TRBJ2-7; no reliable D call. The CDR3 runs to 16 residues. The V and J ends lost 6 bases and 0 bases respectively, with 19 bases between them. CDR1 SGHKS and CDR2 YYEKEE come from the germline V gene (reference sequence). CDR3 loop: CASNAPIGLGSYEQYF. For the CDR3, the DNA is TGTGCCAGCAATGCCCCCATCGGGCTAGGCTCCTACGAGCAGTACTTC.